The 9 T cell receptor beta chains reported below all come from one sample, sequenced in a study of blood T cell repertoires in COVID-19. The method was immunoSEQ multiplex PCR; TCRdb's version includes in-frame clones alone and lacks a portion of them. The sample contains 300,000 to 350,000 clones, roughly 90% of which appear only once. The material sequenced was peripheral blood. These receptors originate from a man aged 30 to 39 with COVID-19, enrolled during active disease.

V is TRBV19 and J is TRBJ2-7; 7 bases match TRBD2. The germline V gene encodes CDR1 LNHDA and CDR2 SQIVND (reference sequence). Trimming cost V 4 bases and J 3 bases; bases outside gene matches: 3. There are 13 residues in the CDR3. The CDR3 region is CASSSQRDYEQYF. The CDR3 DNA reads TGTGCCAGTAGTAGCCAGCGGGACTACGAGCAGTACTTC.

The chain recombines TRBV10-3 with TRBJ2-5, with 8 bases matching TRBD1. Looked up from germline, CDR1 is ENHRY and CDR2 is SYGVKD. The length of the CDR3 is 17 residues. V was pared by 0 bases and J by 0 bases, with 6 bases of the junction left unmatched. CDR3 residues: CAISESRGQAYQETQYF. The CDR3 DNA sequence: TGTGCCATCAGTGAGTCAAGGGGACAGGCGTACCAAGAGACCCAGTACTTC.

The V gene is TRBV6-5, the J gene TRBJ2-5; TRBD1 matches at 9 bases. Trimming removed 4 bases from V and 2 bases from J; junction bases left unmatched: 2. The germline V gene encodes CDR1 MNHEY and CDR2 SVGAGI. The CDR3 contains 14 residues. The chain's CDR3 is CASSWTGAQETQYF. The CDR3 coding sequence is TGTGCCAGCAGTTGGACAGGGGCACAAGAGACCCAGTACTTC.

This clone was picked up one time. J is TRBJ2-5 and V is TRBV6-1; 9 nucleotides match TRBD2. This CDR3 spans 15 amino acids. Germline-derived CDR1 and CDR2 are MNHNS and SASEGT. J gave up 5 bases and V 2 bases, and 6 bases lay outside the gene matches. The CDR3 bases are TGTGCCAGCAGTGAATCAGCGGGAGGCGGGGAGACCCAGTACTTC. This encodes CASSESAGGGETQYF.

J is TRBJ1-1 and V is TRBV11-1; D unclear. The germline V and J ends were trimmed by 0 bases and 2 bases, with 10 bases remaining between them. The CDR3 loop spans 15 amino acids. The germline gives CDR1 SGHAT, CDR2 FQDESV (reference sequence). The chain's CDR3 is CASSLAMGRNTEAFF. CDR3 DNA: TGTGCCAGCAGCTTAGCTATGGGCAGAAACACTGAAGCTTTCTTT.

This clone was observed a single time. The chain uses TRBV7-3 and TRBJ1-1; D is unclear. V was trimmed by 2 bases and J by 11 bases, leaving 15 bases between them. The germline CDR1 and CDR2 sequences are SGHTA and FQGTGA. The CDR3 consists of 13 residues. This chain's CDR3 is CASSLFVSEEAFF. DNA for the CDR3: TGTGCCAGCAGCTTATTCGTATCTGAAGAGGCTTTCTTT.

V is TRBV19 and J is TRBJ2-1; D unresolved. V was shortened by 5 bases and J by 5 bases, with 16 bases between the two germline ends. The CDR3 length is 15 residues. CDR1 is LNHDA and CDR2 is SQIVND in the germline V gene (reference sequence). The CDR3, as DNA: TGTGCCAGTAGTCCGAAAAGACATAACAACAATGAGCAGTTCTTC. This translates into CASSPKRHNNNEQFF.

The chain has TRBV6-5 and TRBJ1-5; D uncertain. The germline V gene encodes CDR1 MNHEY and CDR2 SVGAGI. This CDR3 is 13 amino acids long. Trimming left V 5 bases short and J 4 bases short, with 9 bases between. The CDR3 loop is CASSPRENQPQHF. As DNA, the CDR3 is TGTGCCAGCAGTCCTCGGGAGAATCAGCCCCAGCATTTT.

Details on this clone: Compared with germline, one end of the junction differs, possibly owing to a read error. The V gene is TRBV19, the J gene TRBJ2-1, with TRBD2 matching 10 bases. The germline CDR1 and CDR2 sequences are LNHDA and SQIVND (reference sequence). This CDR3 spans 17 amino acids. As DNA, the CDR3 is TGTGCCAGTAGGATAGTGGGAGCGGGAGGGATCTACAATGAGCAGTTCTTC. This codes for CASRIVGAGGIYNEQFF.